A selection of T cell receptor beta chains follows, all from one sample in a study of Tregs in tolerant kidney transplant recipients. The method was immunoSEQ multiplex PCR; TCRdb's version includes in-frame clones alone and lacks a portion of them. The top ten hold under 2.5% of the sample, which has 60,000 to 75,000 clones, roughly 88% seen once. The sequencing here drew on Tregs from blood, taken before the transplant. Receptors were obtained from a human donor who received a combined kidney and bone marrow transplant. CDR3s include the opening cysteine and the closing phenylalanine or tryptophan.

CDR3aa: CASRSPFNTEAFF
v_gene: TRBV6-5
j_gene: TRBJ1-1

CDR3aa: CACEGYGYTF
v_gene: TRBV30
j_gene: TRBJ1-2

CDR3aa: CASSPRTRHYNEQFF
v_gene: TRBV6-5
j_gene: TRBJ2-1

CDR3aa: CASSETRGMDEKLFF
v_gene: TRBV6-1
j_gene: TRBJ1-4

CDR3aa: CASSQDGIRATNEKLFF
v_gene: TRBV4-1
j_gene: TRBJ1-4

CDR3aa: CASSLSRFTDTQYF
v_gene: TRBV5-6
j_gene: TRBJ2-3

CDR3aa: CASSERGGASYEQYF
v_gene: TRBV2
j_gene: TRBJ2-7

CDR3aa: CASGLGDEQFF
v_gene: TRBV5-1
j_gene: TRBJ2-1

CDR3aa: CASGDTPNTEAFF
v_gene: TRBV28
j_gene: TRBJ1-1

CDR3aa: CATSIPSSYEQYF
v_gene: TRBV15
j_gene: TRBJ2-7

CDR3aa: CASGSAGNNEQFF
v_gene: TRBV12-5
j_gene: TRBJ2-1

CDR3aa: CASSTSNRDEKLFF
v_gene: TRBV5-1
j_gene: TRBJ1-4

CDR3aa: CASSIEFWAGPNTEAFF
v_gene: TRBV19
j_gene: TRBJ1-1

CDR3aa: CASSPIGGETGTQYF
v_gene: TRBV6-5
j_gene: TRBJ2-3

CDR3aa: CSVDRGPMNTEAFF
v_gene: TRBV29-1
j_gene: TRBJ1-1

CDR3aa: CASSEGSGSWTDTQYF
v_gene: TRBV2
j_gene: TRBJ2-3

CDR3aa: CSVTPLNTEAFF
v_gene: TRBV29-1
j_gene: TRBJ1-1

CDR3aa: CASSLGRTTDTQYF
v_gene: TRBV11-2
j_gene: TRBJ2-3

CDR3aa: CASSLGTSGGRRYF
v_gene: TRBV27
j_gene: TRBJ2-5

CDR3aa: CASFLGPYNEQFF
v_gene: TRBV6-5
j_gene: TRBJ2-1

CDR3aa: CATTRGPNEQFF
v_gene: TRBV27
j_gene: TRBJ2-1

CDR3aa: CASSWHGTGGFQPQHF
v_gene: TRBV2
j_gene: TRBJ1-5

CDR3aa: CASSGGTGAKNTEAFF
v_gene: TRBV10-1
j_gene: TRBJ1-1

CDR3aa: CASSHQLGQGFSEQYF
v_gene: TRBV4-1
j_gene: TRBJ2-7

CDR3aa: CASSPGLSTDTQYF
v_gene: TRBV2
j_gene: TRBJ2-3

CDR3aa: CASSLLAGTGDTQYF
v_gene: TRBV7-8
j_gene: TRBJ2-3

CDR3aa: CASSLGAYEQYF
v_gene: TRBV5-4
j_gene: TRBJ2-7

CDR3aa: CASSMPGGGMNTEAFF
v_gene: TRBV5-1
j_gene: TRBJ1-1

CDR3aa: CASSENLVYQETQYF
v_gene: TRBV28
j_gene: TRBJ2-5